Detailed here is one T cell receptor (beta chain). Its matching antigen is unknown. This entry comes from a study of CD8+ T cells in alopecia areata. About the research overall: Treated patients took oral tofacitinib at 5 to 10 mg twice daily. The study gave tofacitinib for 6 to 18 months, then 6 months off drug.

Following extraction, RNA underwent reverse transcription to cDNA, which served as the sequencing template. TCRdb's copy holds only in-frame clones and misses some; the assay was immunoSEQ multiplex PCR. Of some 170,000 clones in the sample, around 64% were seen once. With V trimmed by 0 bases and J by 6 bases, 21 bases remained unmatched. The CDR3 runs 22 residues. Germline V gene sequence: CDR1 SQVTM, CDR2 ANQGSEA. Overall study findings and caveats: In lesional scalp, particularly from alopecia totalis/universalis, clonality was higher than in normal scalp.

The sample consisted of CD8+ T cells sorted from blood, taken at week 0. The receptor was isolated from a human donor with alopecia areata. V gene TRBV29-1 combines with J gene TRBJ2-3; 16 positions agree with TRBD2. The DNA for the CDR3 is TGCAGCGTTGAAGACCGTCAGGGGTCCGGGACTAGCGGGGGGGCCTCTTTGGATACGCAGTATTTT. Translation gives CSVEDRQGSGTSGGASLDTQYF.